This T cell receptor (beta chain) was obtained from a study of T cells in Graves' hyperthyroidism and ophthalmopathy. Germline trimming cut 10 bases from V and 7 bases from J; bases unmatched to any gene: 14. The CDR3 totals 15 residues. Amplification targeted TCR beta CDR3 regions from RNA transcripts. The HTBI primer set drove a first-round RT-PCR of the TCR CDR3. TCRdb re-derived calls from the multiplex PCR reads in MiXCR, one entry per CDR3 protein. The sample holds 300,000 to 350,000 distinct CDR3 sequences, 15% to 20% seen once. This TCR came from a woman between 35 and 50 years old with Graves' ophthalmopathy. The sequenced sample was blood. The chain links TRBV12-3 or TRBV12-4 to TRBJ2-1; 9 positions match TRBD2. The CDR3 loop reads CATTLPGTSKNEQFF. The DNA of the CDR3 is TGTGCCACGACGTTACCCGGGACTAGCAAAAATGAGCAGTTCTTC.